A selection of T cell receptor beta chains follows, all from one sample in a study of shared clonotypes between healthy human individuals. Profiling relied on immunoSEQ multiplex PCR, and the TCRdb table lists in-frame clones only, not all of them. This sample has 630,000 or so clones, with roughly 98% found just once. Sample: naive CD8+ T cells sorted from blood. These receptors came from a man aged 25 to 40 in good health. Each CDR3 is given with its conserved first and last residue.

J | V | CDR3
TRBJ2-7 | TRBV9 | CASSDPAGVDWGEQYF
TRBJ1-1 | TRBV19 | CASRWTPNTEAFF
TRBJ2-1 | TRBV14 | CASSRDRGIYNEQFF
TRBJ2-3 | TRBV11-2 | CASSLDPAGDTQYF
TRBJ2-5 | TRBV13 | CASSPGLAGGPTETQYF
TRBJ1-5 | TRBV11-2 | CASSLDAGTGSNQPQHF
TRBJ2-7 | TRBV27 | CASSPRDRGLREQYF
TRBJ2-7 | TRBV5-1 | CASSLRTGDEQYF
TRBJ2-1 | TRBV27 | CASSSQGFWEQFF
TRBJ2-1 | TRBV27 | CASSLSSPSSYNEQFF
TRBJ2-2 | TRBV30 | CAWTLFSGELFF
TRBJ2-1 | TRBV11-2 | CASSLTNEQFF
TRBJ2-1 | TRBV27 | CASSLSTGLALYNEQFF
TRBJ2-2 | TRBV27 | CASSSGLAGVRTTGELFF
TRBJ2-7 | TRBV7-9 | CASSSLDGYYEQYF
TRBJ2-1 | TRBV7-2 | CASSLTPFAYSYNEQFF
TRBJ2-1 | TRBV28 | CASSPSLAGIYNEQFF
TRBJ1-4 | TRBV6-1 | CASSETRVREKLFF
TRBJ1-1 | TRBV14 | CASSQDRSTFGNTEAFF
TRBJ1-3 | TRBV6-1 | CASSGLTREGDTIYF
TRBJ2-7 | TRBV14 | CASSEVHYEQYF
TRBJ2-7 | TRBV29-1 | CSVESTSGEQYF
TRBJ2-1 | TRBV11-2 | CASSLRRWGTIYNEQFF
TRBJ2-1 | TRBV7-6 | CASSLAGDRYGVGSYNEQFF
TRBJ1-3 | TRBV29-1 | CSVELTGEGNTIYF
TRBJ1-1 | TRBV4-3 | CASSQTGTGYTEAFF
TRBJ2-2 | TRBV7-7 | CASSPPGLAGSGELFF
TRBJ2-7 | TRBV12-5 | CASGDSGKYEQYF
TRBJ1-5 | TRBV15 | CATSRVKGGSNQPQHF
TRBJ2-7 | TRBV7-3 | CASSLSPSGSFYEQYF
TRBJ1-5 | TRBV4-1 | CASSQGPGGQPQHF
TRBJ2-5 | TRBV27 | CASSLSTGEGQETQYF
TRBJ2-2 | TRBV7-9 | CASSAEGLAGRNTGELFF
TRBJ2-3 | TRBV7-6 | CASSLRQGTDTQYF
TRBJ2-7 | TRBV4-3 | CASSQDRGFYEQYF